Listed here are 27 T cell receptor beta chains from one sample, sequenced in a study of cytomegalovirus exposure and HLA in healthy donors. 13 Jbeta primers and 60 Vbeta primers were used for the PCR. TCRdb's copy holds only in-frame clones and misses some; the assay was immunoSEQ multiplex PCR. The sample lists about 130,000 clones; about 86% were seen once. The source material was PBMCs. Every receptor here comes from a man in his late teens or twenties in good health and CMV-seronegative.

This clone turned up a few times. This chain connects TRBV4-3 to TRBJ2-2, with D possibly matching TRBD1 (6 bases). Trimming removed 0 bases at V and 5 bases at J, with 10 bases between. The CDR3 totals 15 residues. Germline V lookup: CDR1 LGHNA, CDR2 YSLEER. The CDR3 DNA follows: TGCGCCAGCAGCCAAGAGGACAGCCCTACCGGGGAGCTGTTTTTT. This sequence encodes CASSQEDSPTGELFF.

This clone was seen a few times. The chain employs TRBV5-4 and TRBJ1-4; no clear D gene. The V end was cut by 0 bases, the J end by 1 base, with 7 bases between. The CDR3 totals 15 residues. Per germline, CDR1 SGHNT and CDR2 YYREEE (reference sequence). The chain's CDR3 is CASSLAEETNEKLFF. CDR3 sequence (DNA): TGTGCCAGCAGCTTGGCCGAGGAAACTAATGAAAAACTGTTTTTT. The full variable domain, with the rest looked up from reference TRBV5-4 and TRBJ1-4, is ETGVTQSPTHLIKTRGQQVTLRCSSQSGHNTVSWYQQALGQGPQFIFQYYREEENGRGNFPPRFSGLQFPNYSSELNVNALELDDSALYLCASSLAEETNEKLFFGSGTQLSVL.

This sequence joins TRBV10-3 and TRBJ2-3, with D possibly matching TRBD2 (6 bases). CDR3 length: 17 amino acids. The V gene lost 5 bases and the J gene lost 2 bases, with 20 bases spanning the gap. Germline loops: CDR1 ENHRY, CDR2 SYGVKD. The CDR3 region has the DNA TGTGCCATCAGTCCCCATATGCGCGGGGAACACACAGATACGCAGTATTTT. Amino acids: CAISPHMRGEHTDTQYF.

The chain employs TRBV5-6 and TRBJ1-2; 8 positions agree with TRBD1. This CDR3 spans 17 amino acids. The ends lost 4 bases at V and 4 bases at J; junction bases unmatched: 15. Per germline, CDR1 SGHDT and CDR2 YYEEEE. The CDR3: CASSPTPGQAVAYGYTF. The DNA for the CDR3 is TGTGCCAGCAGCCCCACCCCGGGACAGGCCGTAGCCTATGGCTACACCTTC.

This clone occurred a few times. The CDR3 coding sequence is TGTGCCAGCAGACAGGGGAGCTATGGCTACACCTTC. Amino acid sequence: CASRQGSYGYTF. The chain is built from TRBV6-5 and TRBJ1-2, with 7 bases matching TRBD1. The germline V gene encodes CDR1 MNHEY and CDR2 SVGAGI. The CDR3 contains 12 residues. J lost 4 bases, V lost 6 bases, and 2 bases had no gene match.

This rearrangement joins TRBV5-6 to TRBJ1-2; no firm D call. With 3 bases removed from V and 6 bases from J, the gap between germline ends came to 3 bases. Germline CDR1 SGHDT, CDR2 YYEEEE. The CDR3 is 10 amino acids. The DNA for the CDR3 is TGTGCCAGCAGCTACAATGGCTACACCTTC. Translation: CASSYNGYTF.

The chain uses TRBV6-5 and TRBJ1-2; possible D gene TRBD1, 6 bases. Trimming removed 8 bases from V and 7 bases from J, with 11 bases in between. Germline loops: CDR1 MNHEY, CDR2 SVGAGI. CDR3 length: 11 residues. In DNA, the CDR3 is TGTGCCAGCTTCTCAGGGGTTGGCTACACCTTC. Protein: CASFSGVGYTF.

This chain joins TRBV28 and TRBJ1-6, with a tentative D call TRBD1 (5 bases). The CDR3 is 14 amino acids. Per germline, CDR1 MDHEN and CDR2 SYDVKM. V was trimmed by 3 bases and J by 10 bases, leaving 13 bases between them. The CDR3 DNA reads as TGTGCCAGCAGTTTCAGGGTTCAGGAGTCACCCCTCCACTTT. Its protein is CASSFRVQESPLHF.

This chain uses TRBV7-9 with TRBJ2-3; 8 bases line up with TRBD1. The CDR3 spans 15 residues. Germline V gives CDR1 SEHNR, CDR2 FQNEAQ (reference sequence). After removal of 3 bases from V and 6 bases from J, the junction contained 8 bases not matched to a gene. The CDR3 DNA reads TGTGCCAGCAGCTTGGACAGGGATGGAGAGGATACGCAGTATTTT. It codes for CASSLDRDGEDTQYF. Variable domain in full (rest from reference TRBV7-9 and TRBJ2-3): DTGVSQNPRHKITKRGQNVTFRCDPISEHNRLYWYRQTLGQGPEFLTYFQNEAQLEKSRLLSDRFSAERPKGSFSTLEIQRTEQGDSAMYLCASSLDRDGEDTQYFGPGTRLTVL.

The chain has TRBV18 and TRBJ1-5; TRBD1 might be the D (6 bases). The V gene's germline CDR1 is KGHSH and CDR2 LQKENI. The V end lost 3 bases, the J end lost 4 bases, and 7 bases lay between the germline ends. The CDR3 loop spans 13 amino acids. CDR3 nucleotide sequence: TGTGCCAGCTCACCGGACAGAAATCAGCCCCAGCATTTT. Its protein product is CASSPDRNQPQHF.

This clone has at least ten counts. J is TRBJ2-3 and V is TRBV6-4; 8 bases line up with TRBD2. The V segment lost 6 bases and the J segment 2 bases; nucleotides outside the gene matches: 1. The CDR3 spans 13 residues. Per the germline V gene, CDR1 is MRHNA and CDR2 is SNTAGT. DNA for the CDR3: TGTGCCAGCAGCGGGGGGGCCACAGATACGCAGTATTTT. As protein: CASSGGATDTQYF.

The gene calls are TRBV2 and TRBJ2-7; no firm D call. Germline CDR1 reads SNHLY; CDR2 reads FYNNEI. V was shortened by 3 bases and J by 0 bases, with 9 bases between the two germline ends. The CDR3 sequence is 14 residues long. CDR3 sequence reads: CASSDMGSSYEQYF. The CDR3 DNA sequence: TGTGCCAGCAGTGACATGGGCAGCTCCTACGAGCAGTACTTC. The complete variable domain, with remaining parts taken from reference TRBV2 and TRBJ2-7, reads EPEVTQTPSHQVTQMGQEVILRCVPISNHLYFYWYRQILGQKVEFLVSFYNNEISEKSEIFDDQFSVERPDGSNFTLKIRSTKLEDSAMYFCASSDMGSSYEQYFGPGTRLTVT.

The V call is TRBV9, the J call TRBJ1-1, with D possibly matching TRBD1 (5 bases). This CDR3 contains 15 residues. Trimming cost V 0 bases and J 2 bases, with 11 bases left between them. CDR1 and CDR2 (germline): SGDLS, YYNGEE. In nucleotides, the CDR3 is TGTGCCAGCAGCGTAGAGGCAGGGTATAACACTGAAGCTTTCTTT. It yields the protein CASSVEAGYNTEAFF.

The chain employs TRBV6-6 and TRBJ2-5; perhaps TRBD1 as D (6 bases). The V end lost 6 bases, the J end lost 1 base, and 18 bases lay between the germline ends. The CDR3 covers 16 residues. From germline, CDR1 is MNHNY and CDR2 SVGAGI (reference sequence). The CDR3 reads CASRDLWDTLQETQYF. DNA of the CDR3: TGTGCCAGCAGGGACCTATGGGACACCCTCCAAGAGACCCAGTACTTC.

The V gene is TRBV11-2, the J gene TRBJ2-7; weak D call: TRBD2 (6 bases). The CDR3 totals 14 residues. Deletions cut 3 bases from V and 5 bases from J, with 14 bases between. Germline CDR1 reads SGHAT; CDR2 reads FQNNGV. DNA of the CDR3: TGTGCCAGCAGCTTGGGTCTAGCGCTCCACGAGCAGTACTTC. Its translation: CASSLGLALHEQYF.

The chain links TRBV30 to TRBJ2-7; possibly TRBD1 for D (6 bases). Germline CDR1 and CDR2: GTSNPN and SVGIG (reference sequence). The CDR3 has 12 residues. V lost 6 bases to trimming and J lost 2 bases, with 11 bases between them. The DNA of the CDR3 is TGTGCCTGCGAACAGGGAACCTACGAGCAGTACTTC. Protein sequence: CACEQGTYEQYF.

The genes are TRBV30 and TRBJ1-6; D gene unclear. This CDR3 spans 12 amino acids. Per the germline V gene, CDR1 is GTSNPN and CDR2 is SVGIG (reference sequence). V dropped 3 bases and J dropped 11 bases, with 11 bases sitting between them. The CDR3 sequence is CAWSRDEAPLHF. CDR3 nucleotides: TGTGCCTGGAGCCGAGATGAGGCACCCCTCCACTTT.

This clone has a single count. The chain carries TRBV7-6 and TRBJ1-1; D call uncertain. CDR1 and CDR2 (germline): SGHVS, FNYEAQ. The V end was cut by 5 bases, the J end by 1 base, with 8 bases between. This CDR3 is 13 amino acids long. In DNA form, the CDR3 reads TGTGCCAGCAGCCGCGGATGGAACACTGAAGCTTTCTTT. Protein product: CASSRGWNTEAFF.

This clone showed up just once. This rearrangement joins TRBV13 to TRBJ1-3; D remains ambiguous. This CDR3 has 18 residues. Per germline, CDR1 PRHDT and CDR2 FYEKMQ (reference sequence). V was pared by 3 bases and J by 0 bases, with 18 bases between. The CDR3 nucleotides are TGTGCCAGCAGCTTGGGCGGGGTGCGGGTTCGCTCTGGAAACACCATATATTTT. Translated, it gives CASSLGGVRVRSGNTIYF.

The genes are TRBV5-1 and TRBJ2-4; 9 bases agree with TRBD1. Germline lookup yields CDR1 SGHRS and CDR2 YFSETQ. V gave up 4 bases and J gave up 5 bases; unmatched junction bases: 4. The CDR3 contains 14 residues. The CDR3 is CASSHGQGQNIQYF. DNA of the CDR3: TGCGCCAGCAGCCATGGACAGGGGCAAAACATTCAGTACTTC.

V gene TRBV7-9 combines with J gene TRBJ2-2; possible D gene TRBD2, 6 bases. From germline, CDR1 is SEHNR and CDR2 FQNEAQ (reference sequence). V was pared by 3 bases and J by 6 bases, with 14 bases between. CDR3 length: 15 amino acids. For the CDR3, the DNA is TGTGCCAGCAGCTTTGGGGGGATGAATTCCGGGGAGCTGTTTTTT. It is translated as CASSFGGMNSGELFF.

The chain couples TRBV19 to TRBJ2-3; weak D call: TRBD2 (6 bases). Germline V gene data show CDR1 as LNHDA and CDR2 as SQIVND (reference sequence). This CDR3 is 13 amino acids long. Trimming cost V 8 bases and J 4 bases, with 13 bases left between them. The CDR3 reads CASQLGGADTQYF. CDR3 DNA: TGTGCCAGTCAACTAGGAGGGGCAGATACGCAGTATTTT.

The gene calls are TRBV7-2 and TRBJ2-4, with 15 bases aligning to TRBD2. Germline CDR1 and CDR2: SGHTA and FQGNSA. Trimming at V came to 5 bases and at J to 3 bases, leaving 11 bases not matched to a gene. The CDR3 runs 19 residues. The CDR3 DNA reads TGTGCCAGCAGCACCGGACTAGCGGGGGGGCCGAGGGGCAAAAACATTCAGTACTTC. Translating gives CASSTGLAGGPRGKNIQYF.

CDR3 nucleotide sequence: TGCGCCAGCAGCCATGCCCCACGGGGGGAAGAGACCCAGTACTTC. Its translation: CASSHAPRGEETQYF. The chain couples TRBV4-1 to TRBJ2-5, with TRBD2 matching over 7 bases. Trimming at V came to 3 bases and at J to 3 bases, leaving 7 bases not matched to a gene. The germline V gene has CDR1 MGHRA and CDR2 YSYEKL. The CDR3 is 15 residues long.

V and J are TRBV15 and TRBJ2-5; 7 nucleotides align to TRBD1. V lost 4 bases and J lost 5; bases outside the gene matches: 10. Per the germline V gene, CDR1 is LNHNV and CDR2 is YYDKDF (reference sequence). This CDR3 is built from 15 residues. This CDR3 is CATSINPTGIETQYF. DNA for the CDR3: TGTGCCACCAGCATAAACCCGACAGGGATCGAGACCCAGTACTTC.

At least ten counts were recorded for this clone. This sequence joins TRBV4-1 and TRBJ1-5; 8 bases align to TRBD1. The CDR3 runs 18 residues. CDR1 and CDR2 from the germline V gene are MGHRA and YSYEKL. The V segment lost 1 base and the J segment 6 bases; nucleotides outside the gene matches: 14. For the CDR3, the DNA is TGCGCCAGCAGCCAAGTGGATCTGGGCTTTACAGGGGGTCAGCCCCAGCATTTT. This encodes CASSQVDLGFTGGQPQHF.

This clone was seen once. The chain couples TRBV7-9 to TRBJ2-1; 8 nucleotides match TRBD1. The V segment lost 8 bases and the J segment 5 bases; nucleotides outside the gene matches: 5. CDR1 is SEHNR, CDR2 FQNEAQ, per germline (reference sequence). The CDR3 runs to 13 residues. The CDR3 DNA follows: TGTGCCAGCTCAAAACAGGGGGACAATGAGCAGTTCTTC. Its translation is CASSKQGDNEQFF.